This is a list of T cell receptor beta chains from one sample in a study of blood T cell repertoires in COVID-19. Here immunoSEQ multiplex PCR was the method, and the copy in TCRdb shows in-frame clones only, minus some. The data show 150,000 to 200,000 clones, around 80% seen once. The sample comprised PBMCs or T cells enriched from blood (not recorded which). The receptors stem from a man in his fifties or sixties who had recovered from COVID-19. CDR3s include the opening cysteine and the closing phenylalanine or tryptophan. Fields, in order: J gene, clone size, D gene, V gene, CDR3 DNA, CDR3 protein. The D gene is left open where the match is weak. Only some rows state a clone size, as once, few, many or a class for expanded clones.

TRBJ2-6 NA NA TRBV5-4 TGTGCCAGCGGTTACAGCTCCCGTGACTCTGGGGCCAACGTCCTGACTTTC CASGYSSRDSGANVLTF
TRBJ2-7 once TRBD1 TRBV3-1/TRBV3-2 TGTGCCAGCAGCCAAGGGGCAGGGGGACCGTACGAGCAGTACTTC CASSQGAGGPYEQYF
TRBJ1-1 NA NA TRBV19 TGTGCCAGTAGTCGCGGATTTGAAGCTTTCTTT CASSRGFEAFF
TRBJ2-1 NA TRBD1 TRBV4-1 TGCGCCAGCAGCCGGGACAGGTCTATCGGTGAGCAGTTCTTC CASSRDRSIGEQFF
TRBJ2-2 NA TRBD1 TRBV24-1 TGTGCCACCAGTCGGACAGGGCCCACCGGGGAGCTGTTTTTT CATSRTGPTGELFF
TRBJ1-4 once NA TRBV6-5 TGTGCCAGCAGTTACTCGGGGCAGGGTGGTGAAAAACTGTTTTTT CASSYSGQGGEKLFF
TRBJ1-2 NA NA TRBV5-1 TGCGCCAGCAGCACGACGGGTGGCCCGGGGGGCTATGGCTACACCTTC CASSTTGGPGGYGYTF
TRBJ1-6 NA NA TRBV6-5 TGTGCCAGCAGACAGGGTCTTTGGAATTCACCCCTCCACTTT CASRQGLWNSPLHF
TRBJ1-6 NA NA TRBV6-5 TGTGCCAGCAGTTACGCAGGGGTGGGGGATTCACCCCTCCACTTT CASSYAGVGDSPLHF
TRBJ2-7 NA TRBD2 TRBV7-2 TGTGCCAGCAGCCCTAGCGGGGGGACCTACGAGCAGTACTTC CASSPSGGTYEQYF
TRBJ1-5 NA NA TRBV6-5 TGTGCCAGCAGCCTGACTGTTAGCAATCAGCCCCAGCATTTT CASSLTVSNQPQHF
TRBJ2-1 once TRBD2 TRBV19 TGTGCCAGTAGTTACGAAGCGGGGGCCTCCTACAATGAGCAGTTCTTC CASSYEAGASYNEQFF
TRBJ1-5 NA TRBD1 TRBV19 TGTGCCAGTAGTCGTACGGGACAGGTTAATCAGCCCCAGCATTTT CASSRTGQVNQPQHF
TRBJ2-3 NA NA TRBV19 TGTGCCAGTAGTATACAGGGGACCGTAGGGGATACGCAGTATTTT CASSIQGTVGDTQYF
TRBJ2-3 once TRBD2 TRBV5-4 TGTGCCAGCAGTCGGACTAGCGGGGGGGCCGGGACAGATACGCAGTATTTT CASSRTSGGAGTDTQYF
TRBJ1-3 NA TRBD1 TRBV18 TGTGCCAGCTCACCAGCCCGGACAGGGGGCTCTGGAAACACCATATATTTT CASSPARTGGSGNTIYF
TRBJ1-2 NA TRBD1 TRBV19 TGTGCCAGTAGAGGGGTCCTGGCAGGGGGCCGGAACTATGGCTACACCTTC CASRGVLAGGRNYGYTF
TRBJ1-2 NA TRBD1 TRBV18 TGTGCCAGCTCACTGAGATCCGGGACAGGCGACTATGGCTACACCTTC CASSLRSGTGDYGYTF
TRBJ1-4 NA TRBD1 TRBV7-8 TGTGCCAGCAGCTTAGGGTCAACGGCAGGACAGGGCTCGGGAGAAAAACTGTTTTTT CASSLGSTAGQGSGEKLFF
TRBJ1-1 once NA TRBV7-6 TGTGCCAGCGGCGGAAGGAACACTGAAGCTTTCTTT CASGGRNTEAFF
TRBJ2-7 NA TRBD1 TRBV11-2 TGTGCCAGCAGCCGCGACAGGGGCCCCGAGCAGTACTTC CASSRDRGPEQYF
TRBJ1-5 NA TRBD1 TRBV15 TGTGCCACCAGCAGACTTCCGGGACAGGGCACCAATCAGCCCCAGCATTTT CATSRLPGQGTNQPQHF
TRBJ2-1 NA NA TRBV3-1/TRBV3-2 TGTGCCAGCAGCCAAGCCATCCAGCAGTTCTTC CASSQAIQQFF
TRBJ2-2 NA NA TRBV9 TGTGCCAGCAGCATGAGTTCGAACACCGGGGAGCTGTTTTTT CASSMSSNTGELFF
TRBJ2-2 NA TRBD2 TRBV9 TGTGCCAGCAGCGGCCCTAGCGGGGGGGCCCCCGGGGAGCTGTTTTTT CASSGPSGGAPGELFF
TRBJ1-4 NA NA TRBV30 TGTGCCCTGGGGAGGGGGTCAACTAATGAAAAACTGTTTTTT CALGRGSTNEKLFF
TRBJ1-2 NA NA TRBV9 TGTGCCAGCAGCGTAACGACAGAGGTCTATGGCTACACCTTC CASSVTTEVYGYTF
TRBJ1-4 NA NA TRBV19 TGTGCCTCAGGCGGGGTATGGGCTAATGAAAAACTGTTTTTT CASGGVWANEKLFF
TRBJ1-1 once TRBD1 TRBV4-2 TGTGCCAGCAGCCAAGGGGGACAGGCACAAGGAGGGGAAGCTTTCTTT CASSQGGQAQGGEAFF
TRBJ2-5 NA TRBD2 TRBV10-3 TGTGCCATCTCGGGAGCGGGGGGTGGAACTCAAGAGACCCAGTACTTC CAISGAGGGTQETQYF